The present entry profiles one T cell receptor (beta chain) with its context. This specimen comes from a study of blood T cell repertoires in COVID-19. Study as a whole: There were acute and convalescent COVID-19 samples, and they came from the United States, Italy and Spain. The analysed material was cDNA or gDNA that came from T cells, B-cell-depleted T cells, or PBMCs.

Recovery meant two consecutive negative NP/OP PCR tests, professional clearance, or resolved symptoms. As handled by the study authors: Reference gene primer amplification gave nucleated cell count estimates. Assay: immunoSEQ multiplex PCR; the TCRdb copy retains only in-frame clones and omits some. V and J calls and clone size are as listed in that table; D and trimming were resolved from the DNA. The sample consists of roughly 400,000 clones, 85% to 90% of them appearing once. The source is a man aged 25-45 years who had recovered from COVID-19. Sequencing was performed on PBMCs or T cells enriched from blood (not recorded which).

In nucleotides, the CDR3 is TGTGCCAGCAGTTTATGGGCGGGGACGACAACTAATGAAAAACTGTTTTTT. This translates into CASSLWAGTTTNEKLFF. V gene TRBV28 combines with J gene TRBJ1-4, with a possible D match to TRBD1 (5 bases). Per germline, CDR1 MDHEN and CDR2 SYDVKM. V lost 0 bases to trimming and J lost 0 bases, with 11 bases between them. This CDR3 contains 17 residues.